These 21 T cell receptor beta chains were all obtained from the same sample, sequenced in a study of CD8 T cells in Susac syndrome. An input of about 0.45 to 1 ug of RNA was subjected to reverse transcription using random hexamers. MiXCR was run by TCRdb on the immunoSEQ multiplex PCR reads, yielding one entry per CDR3 protein. The data contain tens of thousands of distinct CDR3 sequences, roughly 91% of them singletons. Sequenced input: CD8+ T cells from PBMCs. These receptors all come from a human donor with multiple sclerosis.

The chain joins TRBV6-1 to TRBJ1-2; D may be TRBD1 (6 bases). In germline, CDR1 is MNHNS, CDR2 SASEGT. Trimming left V 3 bases short and J 4 bases short, with 18 bases between. This CDR3 is 16 amino acids long. CDR3 in amino acids: CASSEGALGSAYGYTF. DNA of the CDR3: TGTGCCAGCAGTGAGGGGGCTCTAGGGTCGGCCTATGGCTACACCTTC.

This chain links TRBV7-2 with TRBJ1-1; tentatively, D is TRBD1 (5 bases). Germline CDR1 is SGHTA and CDR2 is FQGNSA. This CDR3 has 17 residues. Deletions cut 2 bases from V and 8 bases from J, with 24 bases between. The CDR3 loop reads CASSLLSILQGAGEAFF. The CDR3 nucleotides are TGTGCCAGCAGCTTACTTTCCATACTCCAGGGCGCCGGCGAAGCTTTCTTT.

The CDR3 reads CASSDTLNTEAFF. The CDR3, as DNA: TGTGCCAGCAGTGACACCTTGAACACTGAAGCTTTCTTT. The rearrangement joins TRBV2 to TRBJ1-1, with D uncertain. CDR3 length: 13 residues. Germline-derived CDR1 and CDR2 are SNHLY and FYNNEI. V lost 3 bases and J lost 0, with 5 bases in between.

As to this clonotype: A junction end diverges from the germline sequence, so it may reflect a read error. The chain couples TRBV7-7 to TRBJ1-1; D unresolved. The CDR3 consists of 15 residues. The germline gives CDR1 SSHAT, CDR2 FNYEAQ (reference sequence). The CDR3 DNA reads as TGTGCTAGCAGTCCACTCCCCACGGGGAACACTGAAGCTTTCTTT. Protein sequence: CASSPLPTGNTEAFF.

This rearrangement joins TRBV6-5 to TRBJ2-1; TRBD2 matches 7 bases. V shed 2 bases, J shed 8 bases, and the junction held 9 bases outside the gene matches. Germline V gene sequence: CDR1 MNHEY, CDR2 SVGAGI. The length of the CDR3 is 15 residues. CDR3 DNA sequence: TGTGCCAGCAGTTACGGACTAGAGTTATACGATGAGCAGTTCTTC. Its translation: CASSYGLELYDEQFF.

The DNA for the CDR3 is TGTGCCAGTAACGGCGGGATGGGATACGAGCAGTACTTC. The encoded protein is CASNGGMGYEQYF. This chain uses TRBV19 with TRBJ2-7; possibly TRBD2 for D (6 bases). Germline CDR1 is LNHDA and CDR2 is SQIVND (reference sequence). The CDR3 length is 13 residues. V was cut by 7 bases and J by 4 bases, with 14 bases left in between. The full variable domain, completed using reference TRBV19 and TRBJ2-7, is DGGITQSPKYLFRKEGQNVTLSCEQNLNHDAMYWYRQDPGQGLRLIYYSQIVNDFQKGDIAEGYSVSREKKESFPLTVTSAQKNPTAFYLCASNGGMGYEQYFGPGTRLTVT.

V and J are TRBV6-5 and TRBJ1-2, with D possibly TRBD1 on 6 matching bases. The germline CDR1 and CDR2 sequences are MNHEY and SVGAGI. With 2 bases removed from V and 4 bases from J, the gap between germline ends came to 11 bases. The CDR3 runs 14 residues. The chain's CDR3 is CASSYPGAAYGYTF. The CDR3 DNA reads TGTGCCAGCAGTTACCCGGGGGCAGCCTATGGCTACACCTTC.

The V call is TRBV6-1, the J call TRBJ2-6; D is ambiguous. Germline V gene sequence: CDR1 MNHNS, CDR2 SASEGT. The V gene lost 2 bases and the J gene lost 0 bases, with 14 bases spanning the gap. The length of the CDR3 is 18 residues. In DNA, the CDR3 is TGTGCCAGCAGTGAATTGTCAGTCCGGAGCTCTGGGGCCAACGTCCTGACTTTC. Its translation: CASSELSVRSSGANVLTF.

The genes are TRBV6-4 and TRBJ1-2; D is perhaps TRBD1 (5 bases). V lost 5 bases and J 5 bases, leaving 12 bases between the germline ends. CDR1 MRHNA and CDR2 SNTAGT come from the germline V gene. CDR3 size: 13 residues. The CDR3 protein is CASSHGGEYGYTF. CDR3 DNA sequence: TGTGCCAGCAGTCACGGGGGTGAATATGGCTACACCTTC.

V is TRBV28 and J is TRBJ2-3; 11 bases align to TRBD2. The CDR3 length is 18 residues. The ends lost 2 bases at V and 1 base at J; junction bases unmatched: 8. The germline V gene has CDR1 MDHEN and CDR2 SYDVKM. CDR3 loop: CASSLRSSGRIRTDTQYF. CDR3 DNA sequence: TGTGCCAGCAGTTTAAGGTCTAGCGGGAGGATCCGCACAGATACGCAGTATTTT.

The chain carries TRBV4-1 and TRBJ2-7; either TRBD1 or TRBD2 may supply D (5 bases each). Trimming left V 4 bases short and J 4 bases short, with 14 bases between. The germline V gene encodes CDR1 MGHRA and CDR2 YSYEKL. CDR3 length equals 14 residues. This CDR3 reads CASSLLLGEYEQYF. The CDR3 DNA reads as TGCGCCAGCAGCCTGTTACTGGGGGAGTACGAGCAGTACTTC.

V usage is TRBV2 and J usage is TRBJ2-1; 7 bases fit TRBD1. The CDR3 covers 14 residues. Germline CDR1 reads SNHLY; CDR2 reads FYNNEI. Losses at the gene ends were 2 bases for V and 6 bases for J; bases not matched to a gene: 4. The CDR3 region is CASSEWDRGNEQFF. CDR3 DNA: TGTGCCAGCAGTGAATGGGACAGAGGCAATGAGCAGTTCTTC. The full variable domain, its missing parts supplied by reference TRBV2 and TRBJ2-1, is EPEVTQTPSHQVTQMGQEVILRCVPISNHLYFYWYRQILGQKVEFLVSFYNNEISEKSEIFDDQFSVERPDGSNFTLKIRSTKLEDSAMYFCASSEWDRGNEQFFGPGTRLTVL.

The CDR3 loop reads CASSSPDRETGNTIYF. CDR3 DNA: TGTGCCAGCAGCTCTCCGGACAGGGAGACTGGAAACACCATATATTTT. This rearrangement joins TRBV7-8 to TRBJ1-3, with 8 bases fitting TRBD1. This CDR3 has 16 residues. V lost 4 bases and J lost 2; bases outside the gene matches: 7. CDR1 is SGHVS and CDR2 is FQNEAQ in the germline V gene.

V and J are TRBV7-9 and TRBJ1-4; D is perhaps TRBD1 (6 bases). The CDR3 spans 15 residues. Germline V gene data show CDR1 as SEHNR and CDR2 as FQNEAQ (reference sequence). V lost 3 bases to trimming and J lost 7 bases, with 15 bases between them. The CDR3 DNA reads TGTGCCAGCAGCTTGGATTTTGGGACATCTGAAAAACTGTTTTTT. Protein: CASSLDFGTSEKLFF.

The rearrangement links TRBV28 to TRBJ2-1; 13 bases map to TRBD2. The CDR3 is 18 amino acids. Germline-derived CDR1 and CDR2 are MDHEN and SYDVKM. With V trimmed by 6 bases and J by 0 bases, 8 bases remained unmatched. The CDR3 DNA sequence: TGTGCCAGCAGCCCCCCGGGACTAGCGGGACCCTCCTACAATGAGCAGTTCTTC. This gives the protein CASSPPGLAGPSYNEQFF.

This rearrangement joins TRBV4-1 to TRBJ2-1; D is unresolved. This CDR3 spans 13 amino acids. Germline lookup yields CDR1 MGHRA and CDR2 YSYEKL. Trimming pared 2 bases from V and 8 bases from J, leaving 10 bases between. The CDR3 DNA follows: TGCGCCAGCAGCCAAAGGGATATCGATGAGCAGTTCTTC. Its protein is CASSQRDIDEQFF.

This clonotype was counted a single time. The V call is TRBV11-2, the J call TRBJ2-3; D call uncertain. The CDR3 has 16 amino acids. Between the trimmed V and J ends, which lost 5 bases and 0 bases, there was a span of 15 bases. CDR1 SGHAT and CDR2 FQNNGV come from the germline V gene. The CDR3 sequence is CASSALSGPSTDTQYF. The CDR3 DNA reads TGTGCCAGCAGCGCGTTATCAGGTCCTAGCACAGATACGCAGTATTTT.

The chain links TRBV27 to TRBJ1-6, with a tentative D call TRBD1 (5 bases). CDR1 and CDR2 (germline): MNHEY, SMNVEV (reference sequence). V was shortened by 2 bases and J by 4 bases, with 9 bases between the two germline ends. The CDR3 is made up of 15 amino acids. CDR3 coding DNA: TGTGCCAGCAGTTTAAGGCAGGGTTATAATTCACCCCTCCACTTT. Translated, it gives CASSLRQGYNSPLHF.

The chain links TRBV28 to TRBJ2-1; TRBD2 agrees at 11 bases. The CDR3 length is 19 residues. Germline CDR1 is MDHEN and CDR2 is SYDVKM. V was clipped by 6 bases and J by 0 bases; unmatched bases: 13. In DNA, the CDR3 is TGTGCCAGCAGGCCGGCGGGACTAGCGGAATGGAGCTCCTACAATGAGCAGTTCTTC. Encoded protein: CASRPAGLAEWSSYNEQFF.

This clonotype was observed once. The chain employs TRBV14 and TRBJ2-1; D call uncertain. V was trimmed by 0 bases and J by 10 bases, leaving 13 bases between them. Germline CDR1 SGHDN, CDR2 FVKESK. CDR3 length: 14 amino acids. CDR3 region: CASSQERRLVEQFF. CDR3 DNA sequence: TGTGCCAGCAGCCAAGAACGTCGATTGGTGGAGCAGTTCTTC.

The chain uses TRBV25-1 and TRBJ2-7; weak D call: TRBD1 (6 bases). V dropped 2 bases and J dropped 4 bases, with 9 bases sitting between them. The CDR3 spans 13 residues. Germline lookup yields CDR1 MGHDK and CDR2 SYGVNS. In nucleotides, the CDR3 is TGTGCCAGCAGTGAACAGGGGTGGTACGAGCAGTACTTC. Translation: CASSEQGWYEQYF.